Below, 13 T cell receptor beta chains from the same sample are listed, as sequenced in a study of control samples from healthy donors and cancer patients. TCRdb's copy holds only in-frame clones and misses some; the assay was immunoSEQ multiplex PCR. This table holds 110,000 to 150,000 clones, more than 85% found once. The material sequenced was blood. The receptors derive from a woman aged 25 to 39 in good health.

The chain recombines TRBV7-2 with TRBJ2-3; D gene uncertain. Germline V gene lookup returns CDR1 SGHTA and CDR2 FQGNSA. With 8 bases removed from V and 6 bases from J, the gap between germline ends came to 15 bases. The CDR3 contains 13 residues. The CDR3 DNA follows: TGTGCCAGCGCCCCTCTGAGGCTGGATACGCAGTATTTT. Encoded protein: CASAPLRLDTQYF.

This chain links TRBV7-2 with TRBJ2-1, with 9 positions matching TRBD1. The CDR3 covers 16 residues. Germline CDR1 reads SGHTA; CDR2 reads FQGNSA. With V trimmed by 6 bases and J by 9 bases, 15 bases remained unmatched. DNA of the CDR3: TGTGCCAGCAGTTTGGCCGGGACAGGGAGTGACGGTGAGCAGTTCTTC. This encodes CASSLAGTGSDGEQFF. The full variable domain, rest sourced from reference TRBV7-2 and TRBJ2-1, is GAGVSQSPSNKVTEKGKDVELRCDPISGHTALYWYRQSLGQGLEFLIYFQGNSAPDKSGLPSDRFSAERTGGSVSTLTIQRTQQEDSAVYLCASSLAGTGSDGEQFFGPGTRLTVL.

This clone was detected once. The CDR3 DNA is TGCAGTGCTAGTTTTTCGGACGCCAGCTCCTACAATGAGCAGTTCTTC. It yields the protein CSASFSDASSYNEQFF. V and J are TRBV20-1 and TRBJ2-1; no clear D. The CDR3 runs 16 residues. The V end was cut by 3 bases, the J end by 0 bases, with 15 bases between. In germline, CDR1 is DFQATT, CDR2 SNEGSKA (reference sequence).

The table lists this clone with a count of one. The V and J genes are TRBV29-1 and TRBJ2-7; 11 bases map to TRBD2. This CDR3 contains 15 residues. Unmatched junction bases numbered 10, after V lost 7 bases and J lost 2 bases. Germline loops: CDR1 SQVTM, CDR2 ANQGSEA. CDR3 bases: TGCAGCGCTGGCGGGACTAGCGGAGCCACCTACGAGCAGTACTTC. The encoded protein is CSAGGTSGATYEQYF.

The gene calls are TRBV7-2 and TRBJ1-5; possibly TRBD1 for D (5 bases). This CDR3 is 13 amino acids long. In germline, CDR1 is SGHTA, CDR2 FQGNSA. The ends were cut back, 3 bases at V and 7 bases at J, with 10 bases in the middle. The CDR3 protein is CASSFGRDQPQHF. The CDR3 bases are TGTGCCAGCAGCTTCGGCAGGGACCAGCCCCAGCATTTT.

The chain has TRBV19 and TRBJ2-7; 11 bases match TRBD1. With 4 bases clipped from V and 2 bases from J, the junction kept 7 bases outside the gene matches. Germline V gene data show CDR1 as LNHDA and CDR2 as SQIVND (reference sequence). The CDR3 is made up of 16 amino acids. The CDR3 is CASSTIPGQGAYEQYF. In DNA form, the CDR3 reads TGTGCCAGTAGTACCATTCCGGGACAGGGGGCCTACGAGCAGTACTTC. The entire variable domain, with the rest obtained from reference TRBV19 and TRBJ2-7, is as follows: DGGITQSPKYLFRKEGQNVTLSCEQNLNHDAMYWYRQDPGQGLRLIYYSQIVNDFQKGDIAEGYSVSREKKESFPLTVTSAQKNPTAFYLCASSTIPGQGAYEQYFGPGTRLTVT.

V and J are TRBV2 and TRBJ2-3; 11 bases are shared with TRBD2. Trimming removed 0 bases from V and 3 bases from J; junction bases left unmatched: 8. CDR3 length: 18 amino acids. Per the germline V gene, CDR1 is SNHLY and CDR2 is FYNNEI. The CDR3 region is CASSEASGRALGTDTQYF. The CDR3 DNA is TGTGCCAGCAGTGAAGCTAGCGGGAGGGCCCTCGGGACAGATACGCAGTATTTT.

The chain recombines TRBV7-3 with TRBJ1-1, with D possibly matching TRBD1 (6 bases). Deletions cut 5 bases from V and 2 bases from J, with 9 bases between. The germline CDR1 and CDR2 sequences are SGHTA and FQGTGA. CDR3 size: 13 residues. The DNA for the CDR3 is TGTGCCAGCAGCCGACAGGTCAACACTGAAGCTTTCTTT. It codes for CASSRQVNTEAFF.

The rearrangement uses TRBV25-1 and TRBJ1-1; maybe TRBD1 (5 bases). Germline CDR1 MGHDK, CDR2 SYGVNS. Trimming removed 6 bases from V and 5 bases from J, with 13 bases in between. The CDR3 is made up of 13 amino acids. The CDR3 nucleotides are TGTGCCAGCAGGGACACGGGTAGGACTGAAGCTTTCTTT. This codes for CASRDTGRTEAFF.

The V gene is TRBV19, the J gene TRBJ2-6; D is perhaps TRBD2 (5 bases). Trimming removed 5 bases at V and 1 base at J, with 18 bases between. This CDR3 contains 18 residues. Germline CDR1 is LNHDA and CDR2 is SQIVND (reference sequence). CDR3 bases: TGTGCCAGTAGTTCTTCCGGACTTCTTTCTTCTGGGGCCAACGTCCTGACTTTC. Its translation: CASSSSGLLSSGANVLTF.

The gene calls are TRBV6-6 and TRBJ1-1; D unresolved. The V gene lost 6 bases and the J gene lost 1 base, with 9 bases spanning the gap. The CDR3 extends over 13 amino acids. Germline values: CDR1 MNHNY, CDR2 SVGAGI (reference sequence). The CDR3 nucleotides are TGTGCCAGCAGGGTGGAACAGAACACTGAAGCTTTCTTT. Protein sequence: CASRVEQNTEAFF.

The gene calls are TRBV11-3 and TRBJ2-5; 12 nucleotides align to TRBD2. Per the germline V gene, CDR1 is SGHNT and CDR2 is YENEEA. After removal of 5 bases from V and 2 bases from J, the junction contained 3 bases not matched to a gene. The CDR3 extends over 15 amino acids. In DNA form, the CDR3 reads TGTGCCAGCAGCCTAGGGACTAGCGGGCAAGAGACCCAGTACTTC. Translating gives CASSLGTSGQETQYF.

The CDR3 DNA follows: TGTGCCAGTAGTATCTGGCGCGGGAGCTCCTACAATGAGCAGTTCTTC. Its protein is CASSIWRGSSYNEQFF. The chain employs TRBV19 and TRBJ2-1; 7 bases line up with TRBD2. There are 16 residues in the CDR3. The V gene end was trimmed by 3 bases and the J gene end by 0 bases; junction bases not matched to a gene: 5. Germline V gene lookup returns CDR1 LNHDA and CDR2 SQIVND (reference sequence). Combining the CDR3 with reference TRBV19 and TRBJ2-1 gives the whole variable domain DGGITQSPKYLFRKEGQNVTLSCEQNLNHDAMYWYRQDPGQGLRLIYYSQIVNDFQKGDIAEGYSVSREKKESFPLTVTSAQKNPTAFYLCASSIWRGSSYNEQFFGPGTRLTVL.